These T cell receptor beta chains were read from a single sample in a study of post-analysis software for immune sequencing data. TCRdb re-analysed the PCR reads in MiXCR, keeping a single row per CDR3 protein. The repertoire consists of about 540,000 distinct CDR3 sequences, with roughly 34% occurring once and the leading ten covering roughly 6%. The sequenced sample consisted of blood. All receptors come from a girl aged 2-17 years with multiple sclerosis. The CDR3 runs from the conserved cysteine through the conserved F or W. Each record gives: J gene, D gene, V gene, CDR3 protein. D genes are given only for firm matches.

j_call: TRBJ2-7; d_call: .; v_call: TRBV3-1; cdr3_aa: CASSQDVGFYEQYF
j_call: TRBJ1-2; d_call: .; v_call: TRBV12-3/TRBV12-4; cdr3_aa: CASSDSGDGYTF
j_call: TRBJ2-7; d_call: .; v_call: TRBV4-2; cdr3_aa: CASSHRPTGSYEQYF
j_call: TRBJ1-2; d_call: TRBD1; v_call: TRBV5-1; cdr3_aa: CASSSGTGFPYGYTF
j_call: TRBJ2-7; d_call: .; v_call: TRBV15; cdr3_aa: CATSRELDRFSYEQYF
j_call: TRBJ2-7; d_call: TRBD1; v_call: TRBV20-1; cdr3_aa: CSATGTGCGEQYF
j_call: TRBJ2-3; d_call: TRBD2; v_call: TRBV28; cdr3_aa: CASSLYLAGGLKDTQYF
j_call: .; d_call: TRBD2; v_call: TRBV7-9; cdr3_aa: CASSLAGGRQETQFF
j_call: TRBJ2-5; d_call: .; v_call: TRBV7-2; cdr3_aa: CASSLVGVETQYF
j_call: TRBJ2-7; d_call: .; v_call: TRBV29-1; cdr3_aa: CSVEATGTPNHEQYF
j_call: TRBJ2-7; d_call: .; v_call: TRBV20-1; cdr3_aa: CNKKAGAYEQYF
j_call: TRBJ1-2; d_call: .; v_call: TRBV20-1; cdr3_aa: CSAIIGDINYGYTF
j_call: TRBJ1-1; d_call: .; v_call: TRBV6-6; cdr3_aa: CASSYRTEEAFF
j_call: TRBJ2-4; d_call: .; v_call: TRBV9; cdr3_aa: CASARGPGDIQYF
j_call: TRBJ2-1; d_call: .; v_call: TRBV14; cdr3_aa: CASSQPGLYYNEQFF
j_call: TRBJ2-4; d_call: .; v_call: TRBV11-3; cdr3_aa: CASSSSTDRNLSRSQYF
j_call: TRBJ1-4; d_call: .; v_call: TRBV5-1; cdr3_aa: CASSVPGVSNEKLFF
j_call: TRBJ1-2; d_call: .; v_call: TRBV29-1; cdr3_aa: CSVEEGSPTF
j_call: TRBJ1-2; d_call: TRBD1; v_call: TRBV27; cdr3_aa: CASSLAGGAYGYTF
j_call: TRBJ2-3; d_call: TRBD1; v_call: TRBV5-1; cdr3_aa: CASSLDRGRADTQYF
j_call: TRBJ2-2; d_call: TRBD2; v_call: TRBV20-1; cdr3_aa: CSAKKLAEDTGELFF
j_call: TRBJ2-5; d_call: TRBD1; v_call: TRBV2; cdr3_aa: CASLGQAYQETQYF
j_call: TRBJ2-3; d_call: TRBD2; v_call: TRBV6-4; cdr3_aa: CASSSLAGDSTDTQYF
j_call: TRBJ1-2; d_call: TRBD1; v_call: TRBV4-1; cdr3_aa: CASSQGDRRGNYGCTF
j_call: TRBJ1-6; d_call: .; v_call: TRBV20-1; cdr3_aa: CSASWAARPLHF
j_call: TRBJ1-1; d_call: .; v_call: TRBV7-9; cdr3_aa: CASSLDRQLEAFF
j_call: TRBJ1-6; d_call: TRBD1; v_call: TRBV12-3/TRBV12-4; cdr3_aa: CASSKMTGGNSPLHF